Listed here is a single T cell receptor (beta chain). The antigen remains undetermined. The junction shows a germline mismatch at one end, possibly a read error. These data originate in a study of T cells after yellow fever vaccination. Overall study results and limits: Post-booster repertoires contained most primary-vaccination clones again (96% CD4, around 88% CD8). On re-exposure, the response was weaker but peaked faster, at day 5 versus 15.

TCRdb re-called the 5' RACE reads through MiXCR, storing one row per CDR3 protein. The sample records 610,000 or so distinct CDR3 sequences, around an eighth being singletons. CDR1 DFQATT and CDR2 SNEGSKA come from the germline V gene (reference sequence). The CDR3 runs to 16 residues. This clonotype was sampled from a young man who received the YFV17D yellow fever vaccine. Here the sequenced sample was PBMCs, taken on the day of the yellow fever booster vaccination. The rearrangement joins TRBV20-1 to TRBJ2-1, with 9 bases lining up with TRBD2. The CDR3 loop is CCAPEGAGGTYNEQFF. The CDR3 DNA is TGCTGTGCCCCAGAGGGTGCGGGAGGGACCTACAATGAGCAGTTCTTC.